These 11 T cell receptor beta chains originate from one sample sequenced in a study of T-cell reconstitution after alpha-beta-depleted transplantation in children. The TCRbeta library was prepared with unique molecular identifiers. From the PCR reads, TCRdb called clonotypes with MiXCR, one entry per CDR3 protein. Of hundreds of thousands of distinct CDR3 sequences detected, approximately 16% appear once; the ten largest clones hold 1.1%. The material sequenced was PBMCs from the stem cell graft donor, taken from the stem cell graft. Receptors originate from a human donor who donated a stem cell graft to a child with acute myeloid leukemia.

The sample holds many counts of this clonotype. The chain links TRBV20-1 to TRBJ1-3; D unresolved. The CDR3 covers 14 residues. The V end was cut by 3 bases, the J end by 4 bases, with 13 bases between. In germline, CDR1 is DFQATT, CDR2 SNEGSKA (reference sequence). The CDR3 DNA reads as TGCAGTGCTAGCGGCCGGAGGGCGGGAAACACCATATATTTT. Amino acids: CSASGRRAGNTIYF.

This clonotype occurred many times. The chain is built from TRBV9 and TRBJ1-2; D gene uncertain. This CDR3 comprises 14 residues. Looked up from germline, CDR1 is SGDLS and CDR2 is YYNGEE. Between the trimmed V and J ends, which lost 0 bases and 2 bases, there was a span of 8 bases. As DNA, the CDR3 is TGTGCCAGCAGCGTAGGGGCCCTGAACTATGGCTACACCTTC. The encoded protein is CASSVGALNYGYTF.

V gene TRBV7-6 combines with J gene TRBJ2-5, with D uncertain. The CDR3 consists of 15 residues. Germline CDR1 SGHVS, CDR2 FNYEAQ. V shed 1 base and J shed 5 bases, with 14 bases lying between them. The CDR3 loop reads CASSLGNSKRETQYF. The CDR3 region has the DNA TGTGCCAGCAGCTTAGGTAACTCGAAGAGGGAGACCCAGTACTTC.

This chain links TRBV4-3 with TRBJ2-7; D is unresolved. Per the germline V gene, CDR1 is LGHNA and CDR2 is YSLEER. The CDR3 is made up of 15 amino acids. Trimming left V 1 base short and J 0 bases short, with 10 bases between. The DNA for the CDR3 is TGCGCCAGCAGCCAAGCAGACTCGGGCTCCTACGAGCAGTACTTC. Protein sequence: CASSQADSGSYEQYF.

CDR3 sequence reads: CASSSDLAISYTF. CDR3 DNA sequence: TGTGCCAGCAGCTCGGACCTCGCCATAAGCTACACCTTC. The V call is TRBV11-1, the J call TRBJ1-2; D not certain. Germline CDR1 and CDR2: SGHAT and FQDESV (reference sequence). Trimming cost V 4 bases and J 9 bases, with 15 bases left between them. The CDR3 has 13 amino acids.

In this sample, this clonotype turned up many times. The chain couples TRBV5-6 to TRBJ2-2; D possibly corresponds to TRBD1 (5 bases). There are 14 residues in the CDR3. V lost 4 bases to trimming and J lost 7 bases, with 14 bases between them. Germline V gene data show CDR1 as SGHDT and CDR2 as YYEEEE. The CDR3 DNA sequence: TGTGCCAGCAGCGTGCTCAGGGTGGACGGGGAGCTGTTTTTT. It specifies CASSVLRVDGELFF.

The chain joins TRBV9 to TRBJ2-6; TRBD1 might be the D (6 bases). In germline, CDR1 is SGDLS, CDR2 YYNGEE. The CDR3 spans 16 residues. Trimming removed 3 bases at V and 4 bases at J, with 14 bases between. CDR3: CASSAGDHPGANVLTF. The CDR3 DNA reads TGTGCCAGCAGCGCAGGGGATCATCCGGGGGCCAACGTCCTGACTTTC.

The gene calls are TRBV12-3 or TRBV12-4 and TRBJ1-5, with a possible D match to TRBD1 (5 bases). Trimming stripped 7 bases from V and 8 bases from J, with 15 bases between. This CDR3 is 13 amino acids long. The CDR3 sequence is CASKWGPGEPQHF. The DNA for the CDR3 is TGTGCCAGCAAATGGGGCCCCGGTGAGCCCCAGCATTTT.

The DNA of the CDR3 is TGCAGCGTGGGGACTCGACAGGGACGCACAGATACGCAGTATTTT. This codes for CSVGTRQGRTDTQYF. The V call is TRBV29-1, the J call TRBJ2-3; a weak D match, TRBD1 (7 bases). This CDR3 is built from 15 residues. V shed 6 bases and J shed 1 base, with 17 bases lying between them. CDR1 is SQVTM, CDR2 ANQGSEA, per germline.

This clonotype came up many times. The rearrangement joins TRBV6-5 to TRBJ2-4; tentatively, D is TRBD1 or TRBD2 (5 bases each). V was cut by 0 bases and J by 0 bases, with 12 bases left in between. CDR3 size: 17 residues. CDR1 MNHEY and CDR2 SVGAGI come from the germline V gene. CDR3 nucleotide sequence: TGTGCCAGCAGTTACTCCCCTGGGGGAGTAGCCAAAAACATTCAGTACTTC. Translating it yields CASSYSPGGVAKNIQYF.

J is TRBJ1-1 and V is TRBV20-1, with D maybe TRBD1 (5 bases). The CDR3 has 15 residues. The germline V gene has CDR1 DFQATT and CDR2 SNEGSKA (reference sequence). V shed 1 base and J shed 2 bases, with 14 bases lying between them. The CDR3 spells CSARGEGPFNTEAFF. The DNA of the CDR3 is TGCAGTGCTAGAGGGGAGGGACCCTTTAACACTGAAGCTTTCTTT.